This TCR beta chain was captured in a study of identifying expanded T cells in peripheral blood. Findings of the study overall: Around 1.2 clones differed between technical replicates, versus around 15 and 19 over time. Variance in clone template counts between approximately 2-week samples significantly increased with total template count across all healthy donors.

With regard to this clone: Its antigen is not known.

The CDR3 sequence is 14 residues long. From germline, CDR1 is SEHNR and CDR2 FQNEAQ (reference sequence). V lost 3 bases and J lost 2, with 9 bases in between. Some clones are missing from TCRdb's copy, which holds only in-frame ones; the method was immunoSEQ multiplex PCR. The sample carries about 94,000 clones, approximately 88% recorded once. During the collection period, no donor immune events like infections were recorded. This TCR derives from a person aged 18 to 75 in good health. This chain connects TRBV7-9 to TRBJ2-3, with D hard to call. The source material was blood. The CDR3 DNA reads TGTGCCAGCAGCTTCGGGTCCCCCACAGATACGCAGTATTTT. The encoded protein is CASSFGSPTDTQYF.